This TCR beta chain was found in a study of tumor-infiltrating lymphocytes in localized non-small cell lung cancer. Study details: From each patient, both tumor and uninvolved lung, non-adjacent to tumor, were sampled.

The V segment lost 7 bases and the J segment 0 bases; nucleotides outside the gene matches: 8. CDR3 length equals 15 residues. Looked up from germline, CDR1 is MNHEY and CDR2 is SVGAGI. Details on this clone: Its antigen remains unidentified.

Clones were sequenced by immunoSEQ multiplex PCR, and TCRdb holds only the in-frame ones, with some missing. The table shows about 12,000 clones, with roughly four fifths occurring only once. Regarding the study as a whole: IM1 and IM2 tumors showed no difference in T-cell fraction. Technical variation could not be separated from intratumor heterogeneity here. Only some patients had TCR sequencing, depending on available tissue.

J is TRBJ1-1 and V is TRBV6-5, with 7 bases fitting TRBD1. The sample consisted of uninvolved lung tissue not adjacent to the tumor. The source is a human donor with non-small cell lung cancer. The DNA of the CDR3 is TGTGCCAGCAACCGACAGGGCTTCATGAACACTGAAGCTTTCTTT. Protein sequence: CASNRQGFMNTEAFF.